Each of the 16 T cell receptor beta chains below was sequenced from the same sample in a study of cytomegalovirus exposure and HLA in healthy donors. It was with 60 Vbeta and 13 Jbeta primers that the PCR ran. Measured with immunoSEQ multiplex PCR; TCRdb has only the in-frame clones, and not every one. The sample carries some 150,000 clones, 60% to 80% recorded once. Material: PBMCs. These receptors were taken from a male donor in good health and CMV-seronegative.

The J gene is TRBJ1-2, the V gene TRBV9; D unresolved. The germline V gene has CDR1 SGDLS and CDR2 YYNGEE. CDR3 length: 15 amino acids. V lost 4 bases, J lost 0 bases, and 13 bases lay in between. CDR3 sequence (DNA): TGTGCCAGCAGCTTCACTGTACAGACTAACTATGGCTACACCTTC. Translation gives CASSFTVQTNYGYTF.

The CDR3 sequence: CASSLSSSTSGSSYNEQFF. The CDR3 region has the DNA TGTGCCAGCAGCTTATCCTCCTCGACTAGCGGGAGCTCCTACAATGAGCAGTTCTTC. The chain combines TRBV7-3 with TRBJ2-1, with 12 bases that match TRBD2. Trimming removed 2 bases from V and 0 bases from J; junction bases left unmatched: 8. The germline V gene has CDR1 SGHTA and CDR2 FQGTGA. The CDR3 runs 19 residues.

The chain is built from TRBV19 and TRBJ1-1; D is perhaps TRBD1 (6 bases). The germline V gene has CDR1 LNHDA and CDR2 SQIVND (reference sequence). This CDR3 comprises 16 residues. V lost 2 bases, J lost 3 bases, and 16 bases lay in between. CDR3 coding DNA: TGTGCCAGTAGTATACCTCGGGGGGCTTTGGACACTGAAGCTTTCTTT. It codes for CASSIPRGALDTEAFF.

The genes are TRBV19 and TRBJ2-2; 11 nucleotides line up with TRBD2. Germline V gives CDR1 LNHDA, CDR2 SQIVND (reference sequence). The junction had 4 bases not matched to a gene; V was cut back by 1 base and J by 6 bases. The CDR3 covers 16 residues. The CDR3 reads CASSIGTSGPPGELFF. CDR3 nucleotides: TGTGCCAGTAGTATAGGGACTAGCGGGCCCCCCGGGGAGCTGTTTTTT.

This chain links TRBV5-1 with TRBJ2-3; 11 bases are a match to TRBD1. Germline assignment: CDR1 SGHRS and CDR2 YFSETQ. V lost 4 bases, J lost 3 bases, and 1 base stayed unmatched. The length of the CDR3 is 14 residues. Here the CDR3 DNA reads TGCGCCAGCAGCAGGGACAGGGGGACAGATACGCAGTATTTT. The encoded protein is CASSRDRGTDTQYF.

J is TRBJ1-1 and V is TRBV18; possible D gene TRBD1, 6 bases. Germline V gene sequence: CDR1 KGHSH, CDR2 LQKENI. The CDR3 is 14 residues long. V lost 2 bases and J 3 bases, leaving 10 bases between the germline ends. CDR3 DNA: TGTGCCAGCTCACCAATGGGGGCCGACACTGAAGCTTTCTTT. This encodes CASSPMGADTEAFF.

The gene calls are TRBV4-3 and TRBJ2-7; TRBD1 aligns across 9 bases. Germline CDR1 is LGHNA and CDR2 is YSLEER. This CDR3 spans 15 amino acids. Trimming removed 1 base from V and 2 bases from J; junction bases left unmatched: 3. DNA for the CDR3: TGCGCCAGCAGCCAAGGACAGGGGGGCACCTACGAGCAGTACTTC. Translating it yields CASSQGQGGTYEQYF.

The CDR3 loop reads CASRSTRGYGYTF. The CDR3 coding sequence is TGTGCCAGCAGGTCCACGAGGGGGTATGGCTACACCTTC. This chain connects TRBV28 to TRBJ1-2, with D tentatively TRBD1 (6 bases). Trimming pared 6 bases from V and 5 bases from J, leaving 13 bases between. The CDR3 loop spans 13 amino acids. Germline assignment: CDR1 MDHEN and CDR2 SYDVKM.

CDR3 in amino acids: CSARQDYEQYF. DNA for the CDR3: TGCAGTGCTCGCCAGGACTACGAGCAGTACTTC. This chain links TRBV20-1 with TRBJ2-7; unclear D gene. The germline V gene encodes CDR1 DFQATT and CDR2 SNEGSKA (reference sequence). Trimming pared 5 bases from V and 3 bases from J, leaving 8 bases between. The CDR3 spans 11 residues.

On this clone itself: Other DNA sequences of this sample code for an identical CDR3. As DNA, the CDR3 is TGTGCCAGCAGCCCTACTAGCAGGAGCTCCTACGAGCAGTACTTC. It translates to CASSPTSRSSYEQYF. This sequence joins TRBV11-2 and TRBJ2-7; D possibly corresponds to TRBD2 (6 bases). V was trimmed by 5 bases and J by 0 bases, leaving 14 bases between them. Looked up from germline, CDR1 is SGHAT and CDR2 is FQNNGV. This CDR3 region has 15 residues.

V and J are TRBV13 and TRBJ2-5; 11 positions agree with TRBD1. The germline gives CDR1 PRHDT, CDR2 FYEKMQ (reference sequence). The CDR3 length is 14 residues. With 5 bases clipped from V and 4 bases from J, the junction kept 3 bases outside the gene matches. In nucleotides, the CDR3 is TGTGCCAGCAGCAGAGGGACAGGGGGAGAGACCCAGTACTTC. This codes for CASSRGTGGETQYF.

The chain recombines TRBV7-8 with TRBJ1-4, with D tentatively TRBD1 (5 bases). CDR1 and CDR2 from the germline V gene are SGHVS and FQNEAQ. The V end lost 1 base, the J end lost 5 bases, and 8 bases lay between the germline ends. CDR3 length: 14 residues. CDR3 in DNA: TGTGCCAGCAGCTTAGGTCAGGGCAATGAAAAACTGTTTTTT. The encoded protein is CASSLGQGNEKLFF.

This rearrangement joins TRBV25-1 to TRBJ2-1, with TRBD2 matching 10 bases. The CDR3 loop spans 18 amino acids. In germline, CDR1 is MGHDK, CDR2 SYGVNS. With V trimmed by 1 base and J by 7 bases, 13 bases remained unmatched. The CDR3 sequence is CASSEWGSGRARWNEQFF. In DNA form, the CDR3 reads TGTGCCAGCAGTGAATGGGGGAGCGGGAGGGCCAGGTGGAATGAGCAGTTCTTC.

This rearrangement joins TRBV4-3 to TRBJ2-2; tentative D call: TRBD2 (6 bases). CDR1 is LGHNA and CDR2 is YSLEER in the germline V gene. CDR3 length: 14 amino acids. V was clipped by 2 bases and J by 4 bases, with 8 bases between them. The CDR3 region has the DNA TGCGCCAGCAGCCAACTTAGCGGCACCGGGGAGCTGTTTTTT. As protein: CASSQLSGTGELFF.

In DNA, the CDR3 is TGTGCCAGCAGCTTACAGGGGTTTTCGAACACCGGGGAGCTGTTTTTT. Translation gives CASSLQGFSNTGELFF. V gene TRBV5-5 combines with J gene TRBJ2-2; 7 positions agree with TRBD1. The CDR3 totals 16 residues. V trimming: 2 bases; J trimming: 0 bases; junction bases outside the gene matches: 4. Per germline, CDR1 SGHKS and CDR2 YYEKEE (reference sequence).

V and J are TRBV7-9 and TRBJ1-2; no reliable D call. The CDR3 is made up of 13 amino acids. V lost 4 bases to trimming and J lost 0 bases, with 6 bases between them. The germline V gene encodes CDR1 SEHNR and CDR2 FQNEAQ (reference sequence). CDR3: CASSWESNYGYTF. The CDR3 bases are TGTGCCAGCAGCTGGGAGTCTAACTATGGCTACACCTTC. Drawing the rest from reference TRBV7-9 and TRBJ1-2, the complete variable domain is DTGVSQNPRHKITKRGQNVTFRCDPISEHNRLYWYRQTLGQGPEFLTYFQNEAQLEKSRLLSDRFSAERPKGSFSTLEIQRTEQGDSAMYLCASSWESNYGYTFGSGTRLTVV.